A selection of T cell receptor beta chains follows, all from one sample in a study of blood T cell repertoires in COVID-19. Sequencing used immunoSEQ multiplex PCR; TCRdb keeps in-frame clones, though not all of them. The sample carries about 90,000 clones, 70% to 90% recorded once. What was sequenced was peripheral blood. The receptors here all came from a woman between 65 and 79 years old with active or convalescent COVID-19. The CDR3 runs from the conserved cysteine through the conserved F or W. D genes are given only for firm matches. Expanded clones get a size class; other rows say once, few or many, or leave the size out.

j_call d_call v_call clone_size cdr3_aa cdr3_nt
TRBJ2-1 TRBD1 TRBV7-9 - CASSFRQGTGNEQFF TGTGCCAGCAGCTTCCGACAGGGGACTGGTAATGAGCAGTTCTTC
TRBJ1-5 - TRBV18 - CASSPFSASLNQPQHF TGTGCCAGCTCCCCATTCTCTGCGAGCCTCAATCAGCCCCAGCATTTT
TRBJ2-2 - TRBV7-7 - CASSLAPGANTGELFF TGTGCCAGCAGCTTAGCCCCAGGGGCGAACACCGGGGAGCTGTTTTTT
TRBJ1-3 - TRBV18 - CASSPRTAGNTIYF TGTGCCAGCTCACCCCGGACAGCTGGAAACACCATATATTTT
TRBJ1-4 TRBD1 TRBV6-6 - CASWGGDRGRKKLFF TGTGCCAGCTGGGGGGGCGACAGGGGCCGGAAGAAACTGTTTTTT
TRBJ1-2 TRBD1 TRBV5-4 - CASSLGRGQGISTF TGTGCCAGCAGCTTGGGACGGGGACAGGGGATTAGCACCTTC
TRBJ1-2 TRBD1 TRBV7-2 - CASSLAPGQGARGYTF TGTGCCAGCAGCTTAGCCCCCGGACAGGGGGCGCGAGGCTACACCTTC
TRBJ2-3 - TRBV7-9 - CASSPGGLTSTDTQYF TGTGCCAGCAGCCCAGGGGGGTTAACTAGCACAGATACGCAGTATTTT
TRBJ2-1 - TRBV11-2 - CATQGFVSGEQFF TGTGCCACCCAGGGTTTTGTCTCAGGTGAGCAGTTCTTC
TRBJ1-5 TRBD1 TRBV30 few CAWSDRDSLYQPQHF TGTGCCTGGAGTGATAGGGACAGTCTTTATCAGCCCCAGCATTTT
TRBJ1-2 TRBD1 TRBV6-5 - CASRTQGARGYTF TGTGCCAGCAGGACACAGGGGGCGCGCGGCTACACCTTC
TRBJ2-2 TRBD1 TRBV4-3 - CASSQDRGTPGELFF TGCGCCAGCAGTCAGGACAGGGGGACCCCCGGGGAGCTGTTTTTT
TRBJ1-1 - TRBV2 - CASSVGGWMNTEAFF TGTGCCAGCAGTGTTGGAGGGTGGATGAACACTGAAGCTTTCTTT
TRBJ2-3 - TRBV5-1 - CASSLIGDGTDTQYF TGCGCCAGCAGCCTGATCGGAGATGGTACAGATACGCAGTATTTT
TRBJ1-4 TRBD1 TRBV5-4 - CASSLDRAGEKLFF TGTGCCAGCAGCCTAGACAGGGCTGGGGAAAAACTGTTTTTT
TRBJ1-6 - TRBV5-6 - CASSPLPSNDSPLHF TGTGCCAGCAGCCCCCTCCCGAGCAACGATTCACCCCTCCACTTT
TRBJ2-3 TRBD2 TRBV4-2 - CASSQEAQRGGTDTQYF TGTGCCAGCAGCCAAGAAGCCCAGCGGGGGGGCACAGATACGCAGTATTTT
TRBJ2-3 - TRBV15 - CATSRGGQNTDTQYF TGTGCCACCAGCAGAGGGGGCCAGAACACAGATACGCAGTATTTT
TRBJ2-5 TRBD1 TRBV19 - CASRGQGLLETQYF TGTGCCAGCCGAGGACAGGGGTTGTTAGAGACCCAGTACTTC
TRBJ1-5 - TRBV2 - CASRDRNNQPQHF TGTGCCAGCAGGGACAGAAACAATCAGCCCCAGCATTTT
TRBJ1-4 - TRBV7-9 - CASSSSGSGEKLFF TGTGCCAGCAGCTCCTCGGGTTCCGGTGAAAAACTGTTTTTT
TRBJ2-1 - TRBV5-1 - CASSPSPGGGYNEQFF TGCGCCAGCAGTCCCTCTCCCGGGGGAGGCTACAATGAGCAGTTCTTC
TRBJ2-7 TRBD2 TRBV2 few CASSDDGGGDEQYF TGTGCCAGCAGTGACGACGGGGGGGGCGACGAGCAGTACTTC
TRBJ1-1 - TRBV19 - CASSMVRTNTEAFF TGTGCCAGTAGTATGGTCAGAACGAACACTGAAGCTTTCTTT
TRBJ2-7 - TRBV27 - CASSPQRSSYEQYF TGTGCCAGCAGTCCTCAGAGGAGCTCCTACGAGCAGTACTTC
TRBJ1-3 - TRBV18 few CASSPPGQRNSGNTIYF TGTGCCAGCTCACCGCCGGGACAACGAAACTCTGGAAACACCATATATTTT
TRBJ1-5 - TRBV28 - CASSRSQGSGQPQHF TGTGCCAGCAGCCGATCACAGGGTTCCGGTCAGCCCCAGCATTTT
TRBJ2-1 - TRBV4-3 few CASSQVGPSYNEQFF TGCGCCAGCAGCCAAGTGGGGCCCTCCTACAATGAGCAGTTCTTC
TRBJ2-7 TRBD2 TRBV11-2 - CASCLQGLGSYEQYF TGTGCCAGCTGCCTCCAGGGACTAGGCTCCTACGAGCAGTACTTC
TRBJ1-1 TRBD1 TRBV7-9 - CASSLAGQAVEAFF TGTGCCAGCAGCTTAGCGGGACAGGCAGTTGAAGCTTTCTTT
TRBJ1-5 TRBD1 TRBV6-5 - CASSYGQGNQPQHF TGTGCCAGCAGTTATGGACAGGGCAATCAGCCCCAGCATTTT
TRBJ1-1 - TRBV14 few CASSQGRGRNKAFF TGTGCCAGCAGCCAAGGCCGAGGGAGAAACAAAGCTTTCTTT